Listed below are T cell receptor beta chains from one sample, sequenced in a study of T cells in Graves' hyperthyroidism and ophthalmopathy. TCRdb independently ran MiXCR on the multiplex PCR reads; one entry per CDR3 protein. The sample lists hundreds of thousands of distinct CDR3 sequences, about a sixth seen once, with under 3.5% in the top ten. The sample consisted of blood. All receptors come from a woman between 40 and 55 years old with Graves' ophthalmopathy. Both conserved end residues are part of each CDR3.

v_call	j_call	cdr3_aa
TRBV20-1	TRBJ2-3	CSATTFPDTQYF
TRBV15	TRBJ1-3	CATSVRGDTIYF
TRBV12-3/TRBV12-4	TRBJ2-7	CASKTTESYEEYF
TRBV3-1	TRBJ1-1	CASSQEAGNTEAFF
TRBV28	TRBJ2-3	CASSFSGRSSDTQYF
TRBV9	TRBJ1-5	CASSVSPFSNQPQHF
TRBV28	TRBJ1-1	CASGLGVMNTEAFF
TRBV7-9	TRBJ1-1	CASSLEGNLMNTEAFF
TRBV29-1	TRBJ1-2	CSALRGRPSYGYTF
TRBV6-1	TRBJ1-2	CASRDDGTVWGYTF